These 5 T cell receptor beta chains originate from one sample sequenced in a study of tumor and adjacent non-tumor tissue in lung cancer. No cell sorting was done before RNA was extracted from the tissue. Three rounds of nested PCR, following a modified ARM-PCR protocol, produced the TCRbeta library. TCRdb ran MiXCR on the multiplex PCR reads and lists one entry per CDR3 protein. The sample includes about 68,000 distinct CDR3 sequences, about 61% seen only once; the top ten take around 20%. Specimen: lung tumor tissue. Source of these receptors: a man aged 45-65 years with non-small cell lung cancer.

This chain links TRBV29-1 with TRBJ2-7; D call uncertain. CDR1 and CDR2 from the germline V gene are SQVTM and ANQGSEA. The CDR3 spans 11 residues. The V end was cut by 5 bases, the J end by 9 bases, with 14 bases between. CDR3: CSVTVGVVQYF. The DNA for the CDR3 is TGCAGCGTTACAGTGGGCGTGGTGCAGTACTTC.

In regard to this clonotype: One end of the junction does not line up with germline, which may come from a read error. This chain links TRBV20-1 with TRBJ2-2; D not certain. This CDR3 has 14 residues. The germline V gene encodes CDR1 DFQATT and CDR2 SNEGSKA (reference sequence). The DNA for the CDR3 is TGCAATGCTAGAGATCCCGGGAACACCGGGGAGCTGTTTTTT. It is translated as CNARDPGNTGELFF.

The table lists this clonotype with a few counts. This may be a read error: a much more frequent sequence differs by one nucleotide. This rearrangement joins TRBV5-5 to TRBJ2-1; 11 positions agree with TRBD2. In germline, CDR1 is SGHKS, CDR2 YYEKEE (reference sequence). There are 15 residues in the CDR3. CDR3 amino acids: CTSSLRLAGYNEQFF. The CDR3 nucleotides read TGTACCAGCAGCTTGAGACTAGCGGGGTACAATGAGCAGTTCTTC.

On this clonotype itself: This may come from a read error, since a much larger clone is one base off. This chain connects TRBV5-1 to TRBJ2-7, with D maybe TRBD1 (6 bases). The CDR3 runs 14 residues. Germline values: CDR1 SGHRS, CDR2 YFSETQ. The germline V and J ends were trimmed by 2 bases and 3 bases, with 12 bases remaining between them. CDR3 DNA: TGCGCCAGCAGCTTCGGGGACATAAACTACGAGCAGTACTTC. Protein product: CASSFGDINYEQYF.

This clonotype was observed once. Compared with germline, one end of the junction differs, possibly owing to a read error. This rearrangement joins TRBV11-1 to TRBJ2-1, with D possibly being TRBD2 (6 bases). The CDR3 covers 15 residues. Germline-derived CDR1 and CDR2 are SGHAT and FQDESV (reference sequence). CDR3 in amino acids: CASSLEAGRQNERFF. The DNA of the CDR3 is TGTGCCAGCAGCTTAGAGGCGGGACGGCAGAATGAGCGGTTCTTC.